The TCR beta chain described here comes from a study of shared clonotypes between healthy human individuals. Produced via immunoSEQ multiplex PCR; TCRdb's table is partial and in-frame only. The sample yields approximately 740,000 clones, approximately 79% seen once. This CDR3 is 15 amino acids long. Trimming removed 5 bases from V and 3 bases from J, with 17 bases in between. Germline V gives CDR1 LNHDA, CDR2 SQIVND (reference sequence). Donors comprised only Caucasian adults living in Nashville, Tennessee. The rearrangement joins TRBV19 to TRBJ2-7; D uncertain. This TCR was recovered from a woman under 40 in good health. Sample: memory CD4+ T cells sorted from blood. Described subset: CD45RA-negative fraction. The chain's CDR3 is CASSSLKGAGYEQYF. The CDR3 nucleotides are TGTGCCAGTAGTTCCCTAAAGGGCGCTGGCTACGAGCAGTACTTC.